This TCR beta chain was sequenced in a study of blood T cells in healthy people across ages. Overall study findings and caveats: The study found more naive CD4+ cells and higher diversity in long-lived than aged donors.

Combining a sample-barcoded 5' primer with a J-beta primer mix, a second PCR ran for 7 to 11 cycles. TCRdb used MiXCR to reprocess the 5' RACE reads, holding one entry per CDR3 protein. The table shows 630,000 or so distinct CDR3 sequences, with 32% occurring only once. This CDR3 spans 15 amino acids. CDR1 is DFQATT and CDR2 is SNEGSKA in the germline V gene (reference sequence). The V end lost 1 base, the J end lost 8 bases, and 20 bases lay between the germline ends. On this clonotype: The antigen is unknown.

The chain combines TRBV20-1 with TRBJ1-2, with D maybe TRBD1 (6 bases). The sample taken for sequencing was blood. This receptor was taken from a woman aged 80 or older in good health. The CDR3 reads CSARAPDSLRRGYTF. CDR3 coding DNA: TGCAGTGCTAGAGCCCCGGACAGTCTCAGAAGAGGCTACACCTTC.